The present TCR beta chain was sequenced within a study of cytomegalovirus exposure and HLA in healthy donors. Study-wide results and caveats: CMV serostatus was the sole immune exposure information available.

PCR amplification relied on 60 Vbeta primers (plus 13 Jbeta primers). Sequencing used immunoSEQ multiplex PCR; TCRdb keeps in-frame clones, though not all of them. Among 150,000 to 250,000 clones listed, approximately 79% were seen once. The germline CDR1 and CDR2 sequences are MDHEN and SYDVKM. This CDR3 has 20 amino acids. Trimming cost V 1 base and J 0 bases; bases outside gene matches: 8. Details on this clone: The antigen is not known.

The gene calls are TRBV28 and TRBJ2-1, with 14 bases matching TRBD2. Sequenced material: PBMCs. The receptor's source is a girl aged 10-17 years in good health and CMV-seropositive. The CDR3 region is CASSLSGLAGGPGSYNEQFF. The CDR3 coding sequence is TGTGCCAGCAGTTTATCAGGACTAGCGGGGGGCCCCGGCTCCTACAATGAGCAGTTCTTC.